In its sample, the clone carrying this T cell receptor (beta chain) was seen many times. Germline-derived CDR1 and CDR2 are MNHNS and SASEGT. V lost 7 bases and J lost 3, with 13 bases in between. This CDR3 has 14 residues. As the template, RNA transcripts were used to amplify TCR beta CDR3 regions. First-round RT-PCR employed HTBI primers, with a second-round multiplex PCR after it. TCRdb reprocessed the multiplex PCR reads via MiXCR and lists one record per CDR3 protein. The sample shows 200,000 to 250,000 distinct CDR3 sequences, under 30% of them seen only once. This sample was taken from a study of Graves' ophthalmopathy and Graves' hyperthyroidism.

The sequence was obtained from a man aged 50 to 59 with Graves' ophthalmopathy. The genes are TRBV6-1 and TRBJ1-5; D not certain. Sequenced sample: peripheral blood. The CDR3 here is CASTLSGTNQPQHF. The CDR3 DNA follows: TGTGCCAGCACCTTATCGGGAACCAATCAGCCCCAGCATTTT.